This T cell receptor beta chain came from a study of blood T cell repertoires in COVID-19 (dated by TCRdb to 2018 to 2021). For the study in its entirety: The collaborator samples originated in the United States, Italy and Spain and spanned the acute and convalescent phases of COVID-19. The prospective study material was composed of cDNA or gDNA derived from T cells, B-cell-depleted T cells, or PBMCs. The dataset comprised deeply sampled blood TCRbeta repertoires from subjects exposed to, actively infected with, or recovered from COVID-19. The repertoires were made available in a free public database intended to serve as a resource for research on the immune response to SARS-CoV-2. Samples were obtained from the ongoing ImmuneRACE study (first 160 participants) and from 1,200 or so subjects provided by 6 global collaborators. Sample metadata almost always included a de-identified subject ID, COVID-19 status, age in years and sex. Where available, HLA class I and class II types were taken from metadata supplied by the sample provider and were not determined by assay-based typing. Results the study describes overall, beyond this receptor: The amount of clinical and demographic metadata varied by source and participant and was provided uncurated.

The immunoSEQ Assay, a bias-controlled multiplex PCR, was used to amplify TCRbeta CDR3 regions from genomic DNA. The source study handled its data this way. Within the assay, amplification of reference gene primers was used to estimate how many nucleated cells each sample contained. To quantify the absolute abundance of each unique TCRbeta CDR3 rearrangement, sequence reads were collapsed and filtered. For each sample, productive Simpson clonality was calculated as the square root of Simpson's diversity index over productive rearrangements. TCRdb provides this immuneACCESS table in a form limited to in-frame rearrangements. Some clones are lacking; in checked studies, under half of them reflect an unresolved V gene, and why the rest are absent is not known. Clonal size and the V and J genes are those of that table, whereas D and trimming came from the DNA. A total of roughly 200,000 clones appear in this sample, under 85% of them only once. The ten largest make up about 8.3% of the sample.

Via the germline V gene, CDR1 is SGHRS and CDR2 YFSETQ. Taken from cysteine to phenylalanine, the CDR3 has 19 residues. Kept here is only the CDR3 DNA, which spans 57 bases and is read in frame from base 1. After removal of 4 bases from V and 4 bases from J, the junction retains 14 bases not matched to a gene. This clone appeared a single time. This clone's antigen is unknown. Base qualities are not recorded, but no much larger clone differs from it by a single base. At one collaborating source in Seattle, patients were enrolled during active infection and were followed longitudinally through the course of disease. Whole blood was collected in K2EDTA tubes by collaborating institutions according to the institutions' own protocols. For TCRbeta analysis, collaborator samples were shipped as frozen whole blood, as isolated PBMCs, or as DNA extracted from either sample type.

Sequenced material: peripheral blood. The sequence is built from TRBV5-1 and TRBJ2-3, with 14 bases aligning to TRBD2. The TCR was taken from a woman of 80 years or more with COVID-19, enrolled during active disease. Read as DNA, the sequence is TGCGCCAGCAGCCCTTTGACTAGCGGGAGGGCCCGTTTTTCAGATACGCAGTATTTT. This yields the protein CASSPLTSGRARFSDTQYF.